These 26 T cell receptor beta chains were all obtained from the same sample, sequenced in a study of blood T cell repertoires in COVID-19. Generated by immunoSEQ multiplex PCR, the TCRdb table keeps only in-frame clones and is missing some. This table has about 85,000 clones, around 90% appearing once. The sequenced sample consisted of peripheral blood. These receptors all stem from a woman older than 75 with active or convalescent COVID-19.

The rearrangement joins TRBV28 to TRBJ2-1, with TRBD2 as a possible D gene (5 bases). V gave up 4 bases and J gave up 8 bases, with 21 bases separating them. Germline values: CDR1 MDHEN, CDR2 SYDVKM. This CDR3 region has 16 residues. This chain's CDR3 is CASSSPRGGSLDEQFF. In nucleotides, the CDR3 is TGTGCCAGCAGTTCCCCCCGGGGTGGGAGTCTCGATGAGCAGTTCTTC. The full variable domain, its missing parts supplied by reference TRBV28 and TRBJ2-1, is DVKVTQSSRYLVKRTGEKVFLECVQDMDHENMFWYRQDPGLGLRLIYFSYDVKMKEKGDIPEGYSVSREKKERFSLILESASTNQTSMYLCASSSPRGGSLDEQFFGPGTRLTVL.

The chain links TRBV12-5 to TRBJ2-5, with 8 bases matching TRBD1. V lost 1 base and J lost 9; bases outside the gene matches: 4. The CDR3 has 13 residues. Germline lookup yields CDR1 LGHNT and CDR2 FRNRAP. This chain's CDR3 is CASGLETGVAQYF. The DNA for the CDR3 is TGTGCTAGTGGTTTGGAGACAGGGGTGGCCCAGTACTTC.

This clone has only a few counts. The CDR3: CASSVRLAAYNEQFF. Here the CDR3 DNA reads TGTGCCAGCAGTGTTAGACTAGCGGCCTACAATGAGCAGTTCTTC. J is TRBJ2-1 and V is TRBV6-4; 9 nucleotides agree with TRBD2. The CDR3 runs 15 residues. Germline trimming cut 4 bases from V and 2 bases from J; bases unmatched to any gene: 3. The V gene's germline CDR1 is MRHNA and CDR2 SNTAGT.

CDR3: CASSLATSGGLSYEQYF. The CDR3, as DNA: TGTGCCAGCAGCTTGGCCACTAGCGGAGGGCTCTCCTACGAGCAGTACTTC. The rearrangement links TRBV5-4 to TRBJ2-7, with 8 bases aligning to TRBD2. The CDR3 is 17 amino acids. V lost 0 bases, J lost 0 bases, and 8 bases stayed unmatched. CDR1 is SGHNT, CDR2 YYREEE, per germline (reference sequence).

This clone occurred once. This chain uses TRBV9 with TRBJ2-3; 9 positions match TRBD2. Germline CDR1 is SGDLS and CDR2 is YYNGEE. CDR3 length: 18 amino acids. The ends lost 4 bases at V and 0 bases at J; junction bases unmatched: 12. CDR3 sequence: CASSTRAGGSSSTDTQYF. The CDR3 region has the DNA TGTGCCAGCAGCACCCGAGCGGGAGGTTCTTCTAGCACAGATACGCAGTATTTT.

The table lists this clone with a count of one. This chain links TRBV28 with TRBJ2-3; tentative D call: TRBD1 (5 bases). Germline lookup yields CDR1 MDHEN and CDR2 SYDVKM. This CDR3 region has 15 residues. Trimming removed 4 bases from V and 5 bases from J, with 16 bases in between. The CDR3, as DNA: TGTGCCAGCAGTTCCCAGGAAGGGGTCATAGATACGCAGTATTTT. It translates to CASSSQEGVIDTQYF.

The chain recombines TRBV5-1 with TRBJ1-3; TRBD1 might be the D (6 bases). V dropped 9 bases and J dropped 0 bases, with 13 bases sitting between them. The CDR3 runs to 14 residues. The germline CDR1 and CDR2 sequences are SGHRS and YFSETQ. This chain's CDR3 is CATLTGTSGNTIYF. The CDR3 nucleotides read TGCGCCACCCTGACAGGAACCTCTGGAAACACCATATATTTT.

The chain recombines TRBV27 with TRBJ2-1, with 12 bases identical to TRBD2. Germline V gene sequence: CDR1 MNHEY, CDR2 SMNVEV (reference sequence). The CDR3 length is 18 residues. Germline trimming cut 5 bases from V and 0 bases from J; bases unmatched to any gene: 8. The CDR3 protein is CASSPRTSGIGSYNEQFF. CDR3 nucleotide sequence: TGTGCCAGCAGTCCGAGGACTAGCGGGATCGGCTCCTACAATGAGCAGTTCTTC.

This chain connects TRBV28 to TRBJ1-4; D possibly corresponds to TRBD1 (5 bases). Germline V gene lookup returns CDR1 MDHEN and CDR2 SYDVKM. Trimming stripped 7 bases from V and 7 bases from J, with 19 bases between. The length of the CDR3 is 15 residues. Written as DNA, the CDR3 is TGTGCCAGCACCGATTTTGCGGGGGGTGGTGAAAAACTGTTTTTT. It specifies CASTDFAGGGEKLFF.

V usage is TRBV6-5 and J usage is TRBJ1-2; 7 bases map to TRBD1. The CDR3 length is 13 residues. J lost 4 bases, V lost 4 bases, and 3 bases had no gene match. CDR1 is MNHEY and CDR2 is SVGAGI in the germline V gene. CDR3 residues: CASSSGTVYGYTF. CDR3 DNA sequence: TGTGCCAGCAGTTCCGGGACAGTCTATGGCTACACCTTC.

The J gene is TRBJ1-1, the V gene TRBV28, with 9 bases that match TRBD1. The CDR3 has 18 amino acids. Trimming at V came to 2 bases and at J to 3 bases, leaving 13 bases not matched to a gene. CDR1 and CDR2 from the germline V gene are MDHEN and SYDVKM. CDR3 in DNA: TGTGCCAGCAGTTTAATCCCTGGGACAGGGTCTAAGGACACTGAAGCTTTCTTT. This sequence encodes CASSLIPGTGSKDTEAFF.

The chain joins TRBV18 to TRBJ2-2; the D gene is possibly TRBD2 (6 bases). V was trimmed by 2 bases and J by 4 bases, leaving 11 bases between them. Germline V gives CDR1 KGHSH, CDR2 LQKENI. The CDR3 length is 15 residues. The CDR3 DNA reads TGTGCCAGCTCACCATCGGGAGTAGGCACCGGGGAGCTGTTTTTT. Its translation is CASSPSGVGTGELFF.

The rearrangement uses TRBV11-2 and TRBJ1-1; weak D call: TRBD1 (6 bases). The CDR3 length is 11 residues. The germline CDR1 and CDR2 sequences are SGHAT and FQNNGV. The V end lost 5 bases, the J end lost 10 bases, and 11 bases lay between the germline ends. The CDR3: CASSPGQLAFF. As DNA, the CDR3 is TGTGCCAGCAGCCCCGGACAGCTAGCTTTCTTT.

J is TRBJ2-5 and V is TRBV5-1; 8 bases match TRBD2. The J segment lost 4 bases and the V segment lost 0 bases, leaving 11 bases of the junction unmatched. Germline assignment: CDR1 SGHRS and CDR2 YFSETQ. This CDR3 is built from 17 residues. CDR3 sequence reads: CASSLEPGGPNRETQYF. For the CDR3, the DNA is TGCGCCAGCAGCTTGGAACCGGGAGGGCCAAATCGAGAGACCCAGTACTTC. Combining the CDR3 with reference TRBV5-1 and TRBJ2-5 gives the whole variable domain KAGVTQTPRYLIKTRGQQVTLSCSPISGHRSVSWYQQTPGQGLQFLFEYFSETQRNKGNFPGRFSGRQFSNSRSEMNVSTLELGDSALYLCASSLEPGGPNRETQYFGPGTRLLVL.

This chain uses TRBV27 with TRBJ2-5, with D unresolved. Germline V gene sequence: CDR1 MNHEY, CDR2 SMNVEV (reference sequence). CDR3 length: 15 amino acids. The V and J ends lost 3 bases and 5 bases respectively, with 16 bases between them. The CDR3 DNA is TGTGCCAGCAGTTTGTTTCCCACTCGGTCGGAGACCCAGTACTTC. This translates into CASSLFPTRSETQYF.

The chain combines TRBV5-5 with TRBJ1-5, with TRBD1 matching 7 bases. Germline lookup yields CDR1 SGHKS and CDR2 YYEKEE (reference sequence). The CDR3 totals 15 residues. After removal of 5 bases from V and 2 bases from J, the junction contained 7 bases not matched to a gene. The CDR3 sequence is CASRLTGEGNQPQHF. Written as DNA, the CDR3 is TGTGCCAGCAGACTAACAGGGGAAGGCAATCAGCCCCAGCATTTT.

The CDR3 is CASTPIDRGNEKLFF. The CDR3 DNA reads as TGTGCCAGCACCCCGATAGACAGGGGTAATGAAAAACTGTTTTTT. The V gene is TRBV28, the J gene TRBJ1-4; 8 nucleotides agree with TRBD1. The CDR3 loop spans 15 amino acids. V dropped 7 bases and J dropped 4; count of bases not matched to a gene: 8. From germline, CDR1 is MDHEN and CDR2 SYDVKM.

The chain employs TRBV3-1 (or the pseudogene TRBV3-2) and TRBJ2-5, with TRBD1 matching 11 bases. Germline trimming cut 7 bases from V and 2 bases from J; bases unmatched to any gene: 6. The CDR3 is 15 residues long. Germline values: CDR1 LGHDT, CDR2 YNNKEL (reference sequence). The CDR3: CASTRGTGGQETQYF. The CDR3 DNA reads as TGTGCCAGCACCCGCGGGACAGGGGGACAAGAGACCCAGTACTTC.

V usage is TRBV6-5 and J usage is TRBJ2-1; 9 bases fit TRBD1. The CDR3 runs 16 residues. Germline values: CDR1 MNHEY, CDR2 SVGAGI. Unmatched junction bases numbered 8, after V lost 2 bases and J lost 6 bases. DNA of the CDR3: TGTGCCAGCAGTTACCCCGGGACAGGGTTACCCAATGAGCAGTTCTTC. This translates into CASSYPGTGLPNEQFF.

This clone was counted once. CDR3 sequence reads: CASSFNSYGYTF. DNA of the CDR3: TGTGCCAGCAGCTTTAACAGCTATGGCTACACCTTC. The chain joins TRBV7-9 to TRBJ1-2; the D is unclear. The CDR3 has 12 amino acids. Trimming removed 3 bases from V and 4 bases from J, with 6 bases in between. The germline CDR1 and CDR2 sequences are SEHNR and FQNEAQ (reference sequence).

This clone was detected only once. DNA of the CDR3: TGCGCCAGCAGCCCTCAGGGCTCTGGGGCCAACGTCCTGACTTTC. Residues: CASSPQGSGANVLTF. The chain has TRBV5-1 and TRBJ2-6; D might be TRBD1 (5 bases). The germline V and J ends were trimmed by 4 bases and 0 bases, with 8 bases remaining between them. Germline V gene sequence: CDR1 SGHRS, CDR2 YFSETQ. The CDR3 runs to 15 residues. Full variable domain (rest looked up from reference TRBV5-1 and TRBJ2-6): KAGVTQTPRYLIKTRGQQVTLSCSPISGHRSVSWYQQTPGQGLQFLFEYFSETQRNKGNFPGRFSGRQFSNSRSEMNVSTLELGDSALYLCASSPQGSGANVLTFGAGSRLTVL.

V usage is TRBV28 and J usage is TRBJ2-7; 7 bases line up with TRBD1. Losses at the gene ends were 4 bases for V and 2 bases for J; bases not matched to a gene: 8. This CDR3 is built from 15 residues. CDR1 is MDHEN, CDR2 SYDVKM, per germline. The CDR3 protein is CASSSLGQPTYEQYF. The CDR3 DNA is TGTGCCAGCAGTTCTTTGGGACAGCCGACCTACGAGCAGTACTTC. Full variable domain (remainder filled in from reference TRBV28 and TRBJ2-7): DVKVTQSSRYLVKRTGEKVFLECVQDMDHENMFWYRQDPGLGLRLIYFSYDVKMKEKGDIPEGYSVSREKKERFSLILESASTNQTSMYLCASSSLGQPTYEQYFGPGTRLTVT.

The chain recombines TRBV27 with TRBJ1-1; no clear D gene. The CDR3 contains 13 residues. The germline V gene encodes CDR1 MNHEY and CDR2 SMNVEV (reference sequence). Trimming cost V 3 bases and J 1 base, with 6 bases left between them. The CDR3 sequence is CASSFMRNTEAFF. In DNA form, the CDR3 reads TGTGCCAGCAGTTTTATGAGGAACACTGAAGCTTTCTTT.

The genes are TRBV7-9 and TRBJ2-7, with 10 bases fitting TRBD1. Germline V lookup: CDR1 SEHNR, CDR2 FQNEAQ (reference sequence). The length of the CDR3 is 15 residues. Losses at the gene ends were 4 bases for V and 5 bases for J; bases not matched to a gene: 8. The CDR3 region has the DNA TGTGCCAGCAGCTCGCCCCGGGACAGGGGTCACGAGCAGTACTTC. Translating it yields CASSSPRDRGHEQYF.

The rearrangement joins TRBV10-3 to TRBJ2-1; 9 bases are a match to TRBD2. The CDR3 extends over 15 amino acids. Germline V gives CDR1 ENHRY, CDR2 SYGVKD. V trimming: 3 bases; J trimming: 5 bases; junction bases outside the gene matches: 5. The CDR3 DNA reads as TGTGCCATCAGTGACGCTAGCGGGATCAACAATGAGCAGTTCTTC. Translating it yields CAISDASGINNEQFF.

The rearrangement links TRBV2 to TRBJ2-3, with TRBD1 as a possible D gene (5 bases). The germline V gene encodes CDR1 SNHLY and CDR2 FYNNEI. V lost 7 bases and J lost 8, with 16 bases in between. This CDR3 has 13 residues. CDR3 amino acids: CASIKPGQGTQYF. CDR3 coding DNA: TGTGCCAGCATAAAACCCGGCCAGGGTACGCAGTATTTT. Full variable domain (missing parts from reference TRBV2 and TRBJ2-3): EPEVTQTPSHQVTQMGQEVILRCVPISNHLYFYWYRQILGQKVEFLVSFYNNEISEKSEIFDDQFSVERPDGSNFTLKIRSTKLEDSAMYFCASIKPGQGTQYFGPGTRLTVL.